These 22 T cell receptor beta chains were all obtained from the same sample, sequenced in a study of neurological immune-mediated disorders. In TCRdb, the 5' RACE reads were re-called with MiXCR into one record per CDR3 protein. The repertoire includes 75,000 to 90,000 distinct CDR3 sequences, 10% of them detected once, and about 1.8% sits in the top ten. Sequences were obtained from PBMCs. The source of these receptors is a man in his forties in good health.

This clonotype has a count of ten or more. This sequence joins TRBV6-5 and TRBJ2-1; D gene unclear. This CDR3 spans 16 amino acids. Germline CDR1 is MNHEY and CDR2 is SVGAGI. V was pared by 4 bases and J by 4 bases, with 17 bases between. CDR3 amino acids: CASSLGPRETYNEQFF. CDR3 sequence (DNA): TGTGCCAGCAGTTTAGGGCCCCGAGAGACATACAATGAGCAGTTCTTC.

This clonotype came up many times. The CDR3 is CASSVGVASYEQYF. CDR3 nucleotide sequence: TGTGCCAGCAGCGTAGGGGTTGCCTCCTACGAGCAGTACTTC. V gene TRBV9 combines with J gene TRBJ2-7, with unresolved D. CDR3 length: 14 amino acids. Trimming took 0 bases from V and 0 from J, leaving 7 bases between them. Germline V gene lookup returns CDR1 SGDLS and CDR2 YYNGEE.

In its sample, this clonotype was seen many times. The CDR3 sequence: CSAQDRDWGQPQHF. The CDR3, as DNA: TGCAGTGCCCAGGACAGGGACTGGGGTCAGCCCCAGCATTTT. The J gene is TRBJ1-5, the V gene TRBV20-1, with 8 bases identical to TRBD1. CDR3 length: 14 amino acids. Trimming took 6 bases from V and 6 from J; bases not matched to a gene: 10. Germline values: CDR1 DFQATT, CDR2 SNEGSKA (reference sequence).

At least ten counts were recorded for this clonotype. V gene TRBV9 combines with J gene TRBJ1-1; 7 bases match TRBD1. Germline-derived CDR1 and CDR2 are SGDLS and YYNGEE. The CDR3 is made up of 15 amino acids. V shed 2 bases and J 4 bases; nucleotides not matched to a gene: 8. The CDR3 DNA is TGTGCCAGCAGCGTCCACACGGGGACAGCCACTGAAGCTTTCTTT. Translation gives CASSVHTGTATEAFF.

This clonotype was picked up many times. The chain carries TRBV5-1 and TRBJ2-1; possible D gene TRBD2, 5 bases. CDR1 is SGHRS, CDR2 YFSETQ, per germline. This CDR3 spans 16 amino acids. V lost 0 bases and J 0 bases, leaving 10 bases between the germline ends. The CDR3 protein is CASSLGGGLSYNEQFF. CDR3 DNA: TGCGCCAGCAGCTTGGGAGGCGGGCTCTCCTACAATGAGCAGTTCTTC.

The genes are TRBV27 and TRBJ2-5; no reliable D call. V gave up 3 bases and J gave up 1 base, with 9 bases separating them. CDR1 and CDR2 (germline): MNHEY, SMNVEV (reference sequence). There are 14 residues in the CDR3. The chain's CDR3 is CASSLSALQETQYF. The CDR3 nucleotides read TGTGCCAGCAGTTTGTCGGCCCTCCAAGAGACCCAGTACTTC.

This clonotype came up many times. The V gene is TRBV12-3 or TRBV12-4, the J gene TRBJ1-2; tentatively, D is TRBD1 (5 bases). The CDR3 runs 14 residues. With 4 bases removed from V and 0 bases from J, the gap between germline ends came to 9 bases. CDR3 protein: CASSSGISNYGYTF. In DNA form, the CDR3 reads TGTGCCAGCAGTTCAGGGATTTCTAACTATGGCTACACCTTC.

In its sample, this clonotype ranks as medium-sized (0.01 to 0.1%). The CDR3 nucleotides read TGCGCCAGCAGCCTGGGACAGGGAGGTGAGCAGTTCTTC. It translates to CASSLGQGGEQFF. V gene TRBV5-1 combines with J gene TRBJ2-1; 9 bases are shared with TRBD1. The CDR3 has 13 amino acids. The trim removed 4 bases at V and 9 bases at J, leaving 5 bases unmatched. Germline CDR1 and CDR2: SGHRS and YFSETQ.

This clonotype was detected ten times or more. The CDR3 spells CASSLSPAGDENEQFF. The CDR3 DNA reads as TGTGCCAGCAGCTTAAGCCCAGCGGGAGACGAAAATGAGCAGTTCTTC. The J gene is TRBJ2-1, the V gene TRBV7-3, with 8 bases identical to TRBD2. The CDR3 is 16 amino acids. The germline CDR1 and CDR2 sequences are SGHTA and FQGTGA. V trimming: 1 base; J trimming: 7 bases; junction bases outside the gene matches: 9.

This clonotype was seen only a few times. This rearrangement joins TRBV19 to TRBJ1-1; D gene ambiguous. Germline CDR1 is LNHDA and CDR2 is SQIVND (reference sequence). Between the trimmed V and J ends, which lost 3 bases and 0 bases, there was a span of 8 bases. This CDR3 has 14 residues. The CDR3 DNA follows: TGTGCCAGTAGTATGCAACGAGTGAACACTGAAGCTTTCTTT. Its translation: CASSMQRVNTEAFF.

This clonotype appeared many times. The CDR3 region has the DNA TGTGCCAGCAGTTTAGTGACAGGGTCGGCCTACGAGCAGTACTTC. Encoded protein: CASSLVTGSAYEQYF. The chain recombines TRBV12-3 or TRBV12-4 with TRBJ2-7; TRBD1 matches 7 bases. Losses at the gene ends were 1 base for V and 2 bases for J; bases not matched to a gene: 5. CDR3 length equals 15 residues.

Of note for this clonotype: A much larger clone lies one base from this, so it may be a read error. The CDR3 DNA sequence: TGTACCAGCAGGAAGGACAGGGGGGCCGACTATGGCTACACCTTC. It specifies CTSRKDRGADYGYTF. This chain links TRBV12-3 or TRBV12-4 with TRBJ1-2; 10 nucleotides line up with TRBD1. CDR3 length: 15 residues.

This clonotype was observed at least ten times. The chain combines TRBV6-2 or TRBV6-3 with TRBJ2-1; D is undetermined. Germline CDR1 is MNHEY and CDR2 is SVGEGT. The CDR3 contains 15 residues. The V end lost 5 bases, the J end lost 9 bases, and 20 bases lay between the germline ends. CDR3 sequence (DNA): TGTGCCAGCAGTACCCCCAGGATCACTAATAGTGAGCAGTTCTTC. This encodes CASSTPRITNSEQFF.

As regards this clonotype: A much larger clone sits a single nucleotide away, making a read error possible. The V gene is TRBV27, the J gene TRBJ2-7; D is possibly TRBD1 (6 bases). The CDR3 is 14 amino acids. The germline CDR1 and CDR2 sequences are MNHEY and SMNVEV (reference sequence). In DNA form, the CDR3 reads TGTGTCAGCAGTTTAGAGACAGGTCTGTACGAGCAGTACTTC. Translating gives CVSSLETGLYEQYF.

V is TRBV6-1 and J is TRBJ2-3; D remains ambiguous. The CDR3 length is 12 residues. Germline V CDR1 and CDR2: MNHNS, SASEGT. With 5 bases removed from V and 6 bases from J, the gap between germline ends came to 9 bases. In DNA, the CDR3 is TGTGCCAGCAGTTGGTTCGACGATACGCAGTATTTT. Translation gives CASSWFDDTQYF.

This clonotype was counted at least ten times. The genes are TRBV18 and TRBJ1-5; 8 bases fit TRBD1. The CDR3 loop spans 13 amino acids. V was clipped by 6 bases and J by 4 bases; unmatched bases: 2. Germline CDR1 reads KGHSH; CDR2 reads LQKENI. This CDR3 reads CASSGQVNQPQHF. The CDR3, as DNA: TGTGCCAGCTCGGGACAGGTAAATCAGCCCCAGCATTTT.

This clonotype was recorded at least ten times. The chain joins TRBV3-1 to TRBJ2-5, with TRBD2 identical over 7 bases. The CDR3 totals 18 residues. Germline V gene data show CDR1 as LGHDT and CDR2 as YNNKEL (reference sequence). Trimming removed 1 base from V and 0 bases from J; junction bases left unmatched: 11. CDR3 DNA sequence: TGTGCCAGCAGCCAAGTAGTGCTAGCGGTTATAAACCAAGAGACCCAGTACTTC. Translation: CASSQVVLAVINQETQYF.

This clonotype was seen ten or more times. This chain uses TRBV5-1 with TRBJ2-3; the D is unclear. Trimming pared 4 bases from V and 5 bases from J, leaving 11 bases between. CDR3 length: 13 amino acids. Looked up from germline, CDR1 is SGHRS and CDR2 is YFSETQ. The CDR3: CASSLEPGDTQYF. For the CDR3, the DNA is TGCGCCAGCAGCCTGGAACCCGGAGATACGCAGTATTTT.

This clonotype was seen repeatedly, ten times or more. The CDR3: CASSTHRDRGQDTQYF. CDR3 nucleotide sequence: TGTGCCAGCAGTACTCACCGGGACAGGGGGCAAGATACGCAGTATTTT. The rearrangement uses TRBV27 and TRBJ2-3; 12 positions match TRBD1. Germline lookup yields CDR1 MNHEY and CDR2 SMNVEV (reference sequence). V lost 5 bases to trimming and J lost 5 bases; unmatched junction nucleotides: 8. This CDR3 has 16 residues.

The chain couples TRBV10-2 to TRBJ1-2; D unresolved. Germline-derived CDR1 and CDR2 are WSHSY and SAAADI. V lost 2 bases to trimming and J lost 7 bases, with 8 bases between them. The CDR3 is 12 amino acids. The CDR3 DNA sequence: TGCGCCAGCAGTGAGCGGGTGTTTGGCTACACCTTC. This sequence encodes CASSERVFGYTF.

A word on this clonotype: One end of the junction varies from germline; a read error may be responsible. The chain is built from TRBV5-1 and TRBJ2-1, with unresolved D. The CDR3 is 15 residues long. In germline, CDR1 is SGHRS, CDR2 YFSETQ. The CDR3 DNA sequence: TGCGCCAGCAGCTTCTCCCGTGGCCTCTACAATGATCAGTTCTTC. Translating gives CASSFSRGLYNDQFF. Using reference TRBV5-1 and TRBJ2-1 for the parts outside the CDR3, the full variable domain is KAGVTQTPRYLIKTRGQQVTLSCSPISGHRSVSWYQQTPGQGLQFLFEYFSETQRNKGNFPGRFSGRQFSNSRSEMNVSTLELGDSALYLCASSFSRGLYNDQFFGPGTRLTVL.

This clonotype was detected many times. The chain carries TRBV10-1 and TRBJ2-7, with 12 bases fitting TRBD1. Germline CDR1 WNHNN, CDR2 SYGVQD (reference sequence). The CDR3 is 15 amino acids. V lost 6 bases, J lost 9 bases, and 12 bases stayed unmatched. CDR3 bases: TGCGCCAGCAGCAGTACCGGGACAGGGGGCGCGGGGCAGTACTTC. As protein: CASSSTGTGGAGQYF.